Listed below are T cell receptor beta chains from one sample, sequenced in a study of blood T cell repertoires in COVID-19. TCRdb's copy holds only in-frame clones and misses some; the assay was immunoSEQ multiplex PCR. The sample records 200,000 or so clones, about 86% being singletons. Material: peripheral blood. These receptors originate from a woman between 45 and 65 years old with acute or convalescent COVID-19. Both conserved end residues are part of each CDR3. The D gene is left open where the match is weak. Size values are once, few and many counts, or a class for expanded clones, and some rows have none.

many	TRBV10-2	TRBD1	TRBJ2-7	TGCGCCAGCAGTTGGGACAGGGTACAGGGCGAGCAGTACTTC	CASSWDRVQGEQYF
.	TRBV19	TRBD1	TRBJ1-5	TGTGCCAGTAGTCTCGGGACAGGGGAGGGTAGCAATCAGCCCCAGCATTTT	CASSLGTGEGSNQPQHF
.	TRBV19	TRBD1	TRBJ1-2	TGTGCCAGTAGTATAACAGGGGAATCTCATGGCTACACCTTC	CASSITGESHGYTF
.	TRBV15	TRBD1	TRBJ2-7	TGTGCCACCTGGGACAGGGGTTACGAAAAGCAGTACTTC	CATWDRGYEKQYF
.	TRBV5-1	TRBD1	TRBJ1-5	TGCGCCAGCAGCGAGACAGGGGGATTGGGCAATCAGCCCCAGCATTTT	CASSETGGLGNQPQHF
.	TRBV21-1	.	TRBJ2-3	TGTGCCATCCCAAGGGAGGAAGGTACGCAGTATTTT	CAIPREEGTQYF
.	TRBV11-2	.	TRBJ2-3	TGTGCCAGCAGCTTAGGCGGGATTAGCACAGATACGCAGTATTTT	CASSLGGISTDTQYF
.	TRBV5-1	.	TRBJ2-7	TGCGCCAGCAGCTTACAGGGAGAGTACGAGCAGTACTTC	CASSLQGEYEQYF
.	TRBV18	.	TRBJ1-3	TGTGCCAGCTCAAGCGGAAACACCATATATTTT	CASSSGNTIYF
once	TRBV6-5	.	TRBJ1-1	TGTGCCAGCAACTCCGGACAGCTAACACTGAAAGCTTTCTTT	CASNSGQLTLKAFF
.	TRBV6-2/TRBV6-3	TRBD2	TRBJ2-1	TGTGCCAGCAGTTACCGGCGGGGGGTGAGGGAGCAGTTCTTC	CASSYRRGVREQFF
.	TRBV29-1	.	TRBJ2-2	TGCAGCGTTGCCACAGGGCGAAGCACCGGGGAGCTGTTTTTT	CSVATGRSTGELFF
.	TRBV6-5	TRBD2	TRBJ2-1	TGTGCCAGCAGAGCCGGGACTAGCGGGACTCGGCAGTTCTTC	CASRAGTSGTRQFF
.	TRBV11-2	.	TRBJ2-3	TGTGCCAGCAGCTTAGGCCAGTTCACAGATACGCAGTATTTT	CASSLGQFTDTQYF
many	TRBV7-2	TRBD2	TRBJ2-3	TGTGCCAGCAGCTTCAAACCCGGACTAGCCCGCACAGATACGCAGTATTTT	CASSFKPGLARTDTQYF
.	TRBV29-1	TRBD1	TRBJ1-2	TGCAGCGTTGAAATCGGACAGGGGATTGGTGGCTACACCTTC	CSVEIGQGIGGYTF
few	TRBV24-1	TRBD1	TRBJ1-4	TGTGCCACCAGTGATTTTGACAGGGAGGTTTGTGAAAAACTGTTTTTT	CATSDFDREVCEKLFF
.	TRBV19	TRBD2	TRBJ2-7	TGTGCCAGCGACGGGGGGACGGGGATGGTCTACGAGCAGTACTTC	CASDGGTGMVYEQYF
.	TRBV7-2	.	TRBJ2-1	TGTGCCAGCAGCTTCGCTGGCGCGGGGAATTACAATGAGCAGTTCTTC	CASSFAGAGNYNEQFF
.	TRBV30	.	TRBJ1-4	TGTGCCTCTTACAGTAATGAAAAACTGTTTTTT	CASYSNEKLFF
.	TRBV27	TRBD1	TRBJ1-6	TGTGCCAGCAGTTACTTAGGGGGCGTGAATTCACCCCTCCACTTT	CASSYLGGVNSPLHF
.	TRBV6-6	.	TRBJ2-7	TGTGCCAGCAGTTACGCGGACAAAGAATACGAGCAGTACTTC	CASSYADKEYEQYF
few	TRBV15	.	TRBJ1-1	TGTGCCACCAGCAGATCAGGGGCCACTGAAGCTTTCTTT	CATSRSGATEAFF
.	TRBV7-8	TRBD2	TRBJ2-7	TGTGCCAGCAGCTTACTAGCGGGAGGCGAGCAGTACTTC	CASSLLAGGEQYF
.	TRBV4-3	TRBD2	TRBJ2-5	TGCGCCAGCAGCCCGGGGACTAAAGAGACCCAGTACTTC	CASSPGTKETQYF